A selection of T cell receptor beta chains follows, all from one sample in a study of T cell repertoires in cytomegalovirus infection. TCRdb reprocessed the reads via MiXCR and lists one record per CDR3 protein. Seen here are about 920,000 distinct CDR3 sequences, 25% to 40% observed once, and the top ten hold roughly 13%. Their antigens remain unidentified. This specimen was cultured CD8+ T cells from PBMCs, taken from culture after CMV antigen stimulation. The source is a human donor in good health (CMV status not recorded). Some clones in this sample may be carry-over from other donors' samples. The CDR3 runs from the conserved cysteine through the conserved F or W. A D gene is named only where the DNA matches it firmly. Expanded clones are given a class, and other clones once, few, many or no size at all.

clone_size: few
v_call: TRBV6-5
d_call: .
j_call: TRBJ2-2
cdr3_nt: TGTGCCAGCAGTTCCCTTCAGGGGGGGGGGAACACCGGGGAGCTGTTTTTT
cdr3_aa: CASSSLQGGGNTGELFF

clone_size: few
v_call: TRBV14
d_call: TRBD1
j_call: TRBJ1-1
cdr3_nt: TGTGCCAGCAGCCAACGGACAGGGAGGTTCACTGAAGCTTTCTTT
cdr3_aa: CASSQRTGRFTEAFF

clone_size: few
v_call: TRBV7-8
d_call: .
j_call: TRBJ1-2
cdr3_nt: TGTGCCAGCAGCTTAGATCGGGGGGCGGTCCCTTGGGGCTACACCTTC
cdr3_aa: CASSLDRGAVPWGYTF

clone_size: few
v_call: TRBV11-2
d_call: .
j_call: TRBJ2-2
cdr3_nt: TGTGCCAGCAGCCCGTACAGGGCGGCTAGCGGTTTGATAAACACCGGGGAGCTGTTTTTT
cdr3_aa: CASSPYRAASGLINTGELFF

clone_size: .
v_call: TRBV6-1
d_call: .
j_call: TRBJ1-6
cdr3_nt: TGTGCCAGCAGTGAAAGGAGCTATTCACCCCTCCACTTT
cdr3_aa: CASSERSYSPLHF

clone_size: .
v_call: TRBV29-1
d_call: .
j_call: TRBJ2-7
cdr3_nt: TGCAGCGTTTACGGGGGACCCACGCTGGAGTACGAGCAGTACTTC
cdr3_aa: CSVYGGPTLEYEQYF

clone_size: .
v_call: TRBV19
d_call: .
j_call: TRBJ1-5
cdr3_nt: TGTGCCAGCACCCCGGGGCCGCCAGGGGACAATCAGCCCCAGCATTTT
cdr3_aa: CASTPGPPGDNQPQHF

clone_size: few
v_call: TRBV4-1
d_call: .
j_call: TRBJ1-2
cdr3_nt: TGCGCCAGCAGCCAAGATTCGGGAGGGTGGATCTATGGCTACACCTTC
cdr3_aa: CASSQDSGGWIYGYTF

clone_size: few
v_call: TRBV29-1
d_call: .
j_call: TRBJ1-2
cdr3_nt: TGCAGCGTTGAAGATCATCCCGAGATCGGGTATGGCTACACCTTC
cdr3_aa: CSVEDHPEIGYGYTF

clone_size: few
v_call: TRBV4-1
d_call: .
j_call: TRBJ1-3
cdr3_nt: TGCGCCAGCAGCCCGACAGCTACTTCTGGAAACACCATATATTTT
cdr3_aa: CASSPTATSGNTIYF

clone_size: .
v_call: TRBV15
d_call: .
j_call: TRBJ2-1
cdr3_nt: TGTGCCACCAGCAGATTGTTACCAGGGCTAGATGAGCAGTTCTTC
cdr3_aa: CATSRLLPGLDEQFF

clone_size: many
v_call: TRBV12-5
d_call: .
j_call: TRBJ1-5
cdr3_nt: TGTGCTAGTGGGATCGGACAGTCAAGACAGCCCCAGCATTTT
cdr3_aa: CASGIGQSRQPQHF

clone_size: .
v_call: TRBV5-6
d_call: TRBD1
j_call: TRBJ2-7
cdr3_nt: TGTGCCAGCAGCTTGGCCCGCAGGGGGCCCTACGAGCAGTACTTC
cdr3_aa: CASSLARRGPYEQYF

clone_size: .
v_call: TRBV13
d_call: TRBD2
j_call: TRBJ2-5
cdr3_nt: TGTGCCAGCAGCTTACGACTAGCGGTGACAAAAGAGACCCAGTACTTC
cdr3_aa: CASSLRLAVTKETQYF

clone_size: .
v_call: TRBV27
d_call: .
j_call: TRBJ2-2
cdr3_nt: TGTGCCAGCAGTTTTAGCATCGCGAACACCGGGGAGCTGTTTTTT
cdr3_aa: CASSFSIANTGELFF

clone_size: few
v_call: TRBV2
d_call: .
j_call: TRBJ2-6
cdr3_nt: TGTGCCAGCAGTAGGAGGCCAACCTTCTCTGGGGCCAACGTCCTGACTTTC
cdr3_aa: CASSRRPTFSGANVLTF

clone_size: many
v_call: TRBV7-4
d_call: .
j_call: TRBJ1-5
cdr3_nt: TGTGCCAGCAGTAAGTCCGGAGTCTATCAGCCCCAGCATTTT
cdr3_aa: CASSKSGVYQPQHF

clone_size: many
v_call: TRBV12-5
d_call: .
j_call: TRBJ1-2
cdr3_nt: TGTGCTAGTGGTCGGGCCGATGGCTACACCTTC
cdr3_aa: CASGRADGYTF

clone_size: few
v_call: TRBV4-2
d_call: .
j_call: TRBJ1-2
cdr3_nt: TGTGCCAGCAGCCATCCGACAGGAGATAACTATGGCTACACCTTC
cdr3_aa: CASSHPTGDNYGYTF

clone_size: once
v_call: TRBV12-3/TRBV12-4
d_call: .
j_call: TRBJ1-2
cdr3_nt: TGTGCCAGCAGTTTCGGGCGAATGTTGGGGCCCAGGGAGGATCACGGCTACACCTTC
cdr3_aa: CASSFGRMLGPREDHGYTF

clone_size: few
v_call: TRBV7-2
d_call: TRBD1
j_call: TRBJ1-2
cdr3_nt: TGTGCCAGCAGCTACACCACCCCGACAGGGTTCGTAGTCGGTAATGGCTACACCTTC
cdr3_aa: CASSYTTPTGFVVGNGYTF

clone_size: many
v_call: TRBV7-6
d_call: TRBD2
j_call: TRBJ2-7
cdr3_nt: TGTGCCAGCAGCCTACTAGCGGCGGGGTCCTACGAGCAGTACTTC
cdr3_aa: CASSLLAAGSYEQYF

clone_size: .
v_call: TRBV9
d_call: .
j_call: TRBJ1-6
cdr3_nt: TGTGCCAGCAGCGTAGGGGAGGGGACACCCCTCCACTTT
cdr3_aa: CASSVGEGTPLHF

clone_size: .
v_call: TRBV12-3/TRBV12-4
d_call: .
j_call: TRBJ2-7
cdr3_nt: TGTGTCAGCAGTTACCGGACCGCCGTAGTGTACGAGCAGTACTTC
cdr3_aa: CVSSYRTAVVYEQYF

clone_size: few
v_call: TRBV4-3
d_call: .
j_call: TRBJ1-2
cdr3_nt: TGCGCCAGCAGCCAAGTAGGGGACCCTAACTATGGCTACACCTTC
cdr3_aa: CASSQVGDPNYGYTF

clone_size: .
v_call: TRBV28
d_call: .
j_call: TRBJ1-4
cdr3_nt: TGTGCCAGCAGTTTCTTTGCCGGCAATGAAAAACTGTTTTTT
cdr3_aa: CASSFFAGNEKLFF

clone_size: .
v_call: TRBV4-3
d_call: TRBD1
j_call: TRBJ2-7
cdr3_nt: TGCGCCAGCAGTCCGCGGACAGGGGATTACGAGCAGTACTTC
cdr3_aa: CASSPRTGDYEQYF

clone_size: .
v_call: TRBV4-1
d_call: .
j_call: TRBJ2-1
cdr3_nt: TGCGCCAGCAGCCAAGATGGCGACGGCAATGAGCAGTTCTTC
cdr3_aa: CASSQDGDGNEQFF

clone_size: once
v_call: TRBV27
d_call: .
j_call: TRBJ1-1
cdr3_nt: TGTGCCAGCAGTTTACAACAGGTCTACGGGAACACTGAAGCTTTCTTT
cdr3_aa: CASSLQQVYGNTEAFF

clone_size: .
v_call: TRBV20-1
d_call: .
j_call: TRBJ2-1
cdr3_nt: TGCAGTGCCACTAGAGCGGGCCAGGGAGCTTACAATGAGCAGTTCTTC
cdr3_aa: CSATRAGQGAYNEQFF

clone_size: .
v_call: TRBV19
d_call: .
j_call: TRBJ1-4
cdr3_nt: TGTGCCAGCTCGGACCGGGGGGGTCGGGAAAAACTGTTTTTT
cdr3_aa: CASSDRGGREKLFF

clone_size: few
v_call: TRBV9
d_call: TRBD2
j_call: TRBJ2-5
cdr3_nt: TGTGCCAGCAGCGGCGGCGGGGGGGCCAGAGAGACCCAGTACTTC
cdr3_aa: CASSGGGGARETQYF

clone_size: few
v_call: TRBV7-2
d_call: .
j_call: TRBJ1-1
cdr3_nt: TGTGCCAGCAGCTTGACCCACGTAGGGAACGCTGAAGCTTTCTTT
cdr3_aa: CASSLTHVGNAEAFF

clone_size: .
v_call: TRBV6-1
d_call: .
j_call: TRBJ2-7
cdr3_nt: TGTGCCAGCAGAAACCCGGCCTACGAGCAGTACTTC
cdr3_aa: CASRNPAYEQYF

clone_size: .
v_call: TRBV12-5
d_call: .
j_call: TRBJ2-2
cdr3_nt: TGTGCTAGTGGTTTGGTACTAGGAGACACCGGGGAGCTGTTTTTT
cdr3_aa: CASGLVLGDTGELFF

clone_size: .
v_call: TRBV4-1
d_call: TRBD1
j_call: TRBJ2-1
cdr3_nt: TGTGCCAGCAGCCAAGATATGGACAGGGCCAATGAGCAGTTCTTC
cdr3_aa: CASSQDMDRANEQFF

clone_size: .
v_call: TRBV4-1
d_call: .
j_call: TRBJ1-5
cdr3_nt: TGCGCCAGCAGCCAAGAGAGGCAGATCAATCAGCCCCAGCATTTT
cdr3_aa: CASSQERQINQPQHF

clone_size: .
v_call: TRBV6-1
d_call: .
j_call: TRBJ2-7
cdr3_nt: TGTGCCAGCCTAAGGGGGGAGCAGTACTTC
cdr3_aa: CASLRGEQYF

clone_size: many
v_call: TRBV7-6
d_call: .
j_call: TRBJ2-1
cdr3_nt: TGTGCCAGCAGCTTAAGGAAAGGGGTCTCCTACAATGAGCAGTTCTTC
cdr3_aa: CASSLRKGVSYNEQFF

clone_size: few
v_call: TRBV4-2
d_call: .
j_call: TRBJ1-3
cdr3_nt: TGTGCCAGCAGCCAGCCCTGGGATGCCCTCTCTGGAAACACCATATATTTT
cdr3_aa: CASSQPWDALSGNTIYF

clone_size: many
v_call: TRBV7-2
d_call: .
j_call: TRBJ2-3
cdr3_nt: TGTGCCAGCAGCTTAGATTTCTGGGGGGGGCCGACGGATACGCAGTATTTT
cdr3_aa: CASSLDFWGGPTDTQYF

clone_size: .
v_call: TRBV6-6
d_call: TRBD2
j_call: TRBJ2-7
cdr3_nt: TGTGCCAGCAGTTACTTATTTAGCGGGGGGGCATACGAGCAGTACTTC
cdr3_aa: CASSYLFSGGAYEQYF

clone_size: few
v_call: TRBV19
d_call: .
j_call: TRBJ2-1
cdr3_nt: TGTGCCAGTAGTATACCCAGCATTAGTTCCTACAATGAGCAGTTCTTC
cdr3_aa: CASSIPSISSYNEQFF

clone_size: few
v_call: TRBV12-5
d_call: .
j_call: TRBJ1-5
cdr3_nt: TGTGCTAGTGGTTACGCCGGGAGCTATCAGCCCCAGCATTTT
cdr3_aa: CASGYAGSYQPQHF

clone_size: .
v_call: TRBV25-1
d_call: .
j_call: TRBJ2-5
cdr3_nt: TGTGCCAGCAGCACCGGGGGCTGGAGAGAGACCCAGTACTTC
cdr3_aa: CASSTGGWRETQYF

clone_size: many
v_call: TRBV12-3/TRBV12-4
d_call: .
j_call: TRBJ1-2
cdr3_nt: TGTGCCAGCAGTTTGAAGGACACCTCTAACTATGGCTACACCTTC
cdr3_aa: CASSLKDTSNYGYTF

clone_size: few
v_call: TRBV4-1
d_call: .
j_call: TRBJ2-7
cdr3_nt: TGCGCCAGCAGCCCCGGCGAGGCCCCCGAGCAGTACTTC
cdr3_aa: CASSPGEAPEQYF

clone_size: .
v_call: TRBV27
d_call: .
j_call: TRBJ1-1
cdr3_nt: TGTGCCAGCAGTTTATACCCACCCACGGGGGGGGCGAACACTGAAGCTTTCTTT
cdr3_aa: CASSLYPPTGGANTEAFF

clone_size: .
v_call: TRBV14
d_call: TRBD2
j_call: TRBJ2-1
cdr3_nt: TGTGCCAGCAGCCCTAATACCTTAGCGGGGGGAAAACGGGACAATGAGCAGTTCTTC
cdr3_aa: CASSPNTLAGGKRDNEQFF

clone_size: .
v_call: TRBV9
d_call: .
j_call: TRBJ1-6
cdr3_nt: TGTGCCAGCAGTTTTAAGGGGAATAATTCACCCCTCCACTTT
cdr3_aa: CASSFKGNNSPLHF

clone_size: few
v_call: TRBV7-3
d_call: TRBD2
j_call: TRBJ2-2
cdr3_nt: TGTGCCAGCAGCTTGACGAGACCGGGACTAGGATCCGGGGAGCTGTTTTTT
cdr3_aa: CASSLTRPGLGSGELFF